This TCR beta chain was sequenced during a study of T cell responses to AZD1222 COVID-19 vaccine. Whole-study findings and limits: A rise in Spike-specific TCR breadth and depth followed two AZD1222 doses.

This table comes from immunoSEQ multiplex PCR, and its TCRdb copy is limited to in-frame clones, with some not included. Here the sample spans approximately 35,000 clones, 75% to 90% being singletons. To note about this clone: No antigen is known for it.

This CDR3 contains 14 residues. Germline V gene sequence: CDR1 LGHNA, CDR2 YSLEER. V was trimmed by 1 base and J by 2 bases, leaving 9 bases between them. V is TRBV4-3 and J is TRBJ2-7; TRBD1 is a possible D gene (6 bases). The source was peripheral blood, collected on day 0 of AZD1222 vaccination. This sequence originates from an adult in good health. The CDR3 loop is CASSQVKGAYEQYF. The CDR3 bases are TGCGCCAGCAGCCAAGTTAAGGGGGCCTACGAGCAGTACTTC.